These 22 T cell receptor beta chains were all obtained from the same sample, sequenced in a study of T cells in localized non-small cell lung cancer. TCRdb's copy holds only in-frame clones and misses some; the assay was immunoSEQ multiplex PCR. Found here are 13,000 to 15,000 clones, 84% of them singletons; the top ten hold approximately 4.1%. This specimen consisted of peripheral blood, obtained before any cancer treatment. These receptors all come from a female donor older than 55 with stage I squamous cell lung carcinoma.

The chain joins TRBV5-6 to TRBJ1-2; no reliable D call. V lost 4 bases and J 3 bases, leaving 13 bases between the germline ends. The CDR3 has 14 residues. Germline V gene data show CDR1 as SGHDT and CDR2 as YYEEEE. In nucleotides, the CDR3 is TGTGCCAGCAGCCCGCCCTCGGAGGACTATGGCTACACCTTC. Protein sequence: CASSPPSEDYGYTF.

The rearrangement links TRBV6-5 to TRBJ1-2, with a possible D match to TRBD1 (6 bases). Germline V gene sequence: CDR1 MNHEY, CDR2 SVGAGI. The length of the CDR3 is 15 residues. Between the trimmed V and J ends, which lost 0 bases and 4 bases, there was a span of 12 bases. The chain's CDR3 is CASSYSWTEIYGYTF. As DNA, the CDR3 is TGTGCCAGCAGTTACTCGTGGACAGAGATCTATGGCTACACCTTC.

The chain carries TRBV7-2 and TRBJ2-7; 7 nucleotides line up with TRBD1. V lost 3 bases, J lost 4 bases, and 9 bases stayed unmatched. Germline V CDR1 and CDR2: SGHTA, FQGNSA. There are 15 residues in the CDR3. CDR3: CASSFLTGIGYEQYF. The CDR3 nucleotides are TGTGCCAGCAGCTTCTTGACAGGGATCGGGTACGAGCAGTACTTC. The complete variable domain, with remaining parts taken from reference TRBV7-2 and TRBJ2-7, reads GAGVSQSPSNKVTEKGKDVELRCDPISGHTALYWYRQSLGQGLEFLIYFQGNSAPDKSGLPSDRFSAERTGGSVSTLTIQRTQQEDSAVYLCASSFLTGIGYEQYFGPGTRLTVT.

The chain recombines TRBV2 with TRBJ1-3; D call uncertain. This CDR3 contains 16 residues. Germline values: CDR1 SNHLY, CDR2 FYNNEI. Trimming removed 2 bases at V and 4 bases at J, with 15 bases between. CDR3 sequence reads: CASSESGSVLGNTIYF. In DNA form, the CDR3 reads TGTGCCAGCAGTGAAAGCGGTAGTGTTCTGGGAAACACCATATATTTT.

This clone was picked up one time. The chain is built from TRBV14 and TRBJ2-1; 12 nucleotides agree with TRBD2. Trimming at V came to 4 bases and at J to 8 bases, leaving 6 bases not matched to a gene. Germline V gives CDR1 SGHDN, CDR2 FVKESK. This CDR3 has 15 residues. The CDR3, as DNA: TGTGCCAGCAGCCCCAGGACTAGCGGGACACATGAGCAGTTCTTC. Encoded protein: CASSPRTSGTHEQFF.

The gene calls are TRBV29-1 and TRBJ1-2; 7 bases align to TRBD1. Germline V lookup: CDR1 SQVTM, CDR2 ANQGSEA. V was clipped by 1 base and J by 0 bases; unmatched bases: 8. This CDR3 spans 16 amino acids. For the CDR3, the DNA is TGCAGCGTTGAAGGGGACAGAGAAAGTTCTAACTATGGCTACACCTTC. Translation: CSVEGDRESSNYGYTF.

This clone came up once. The rearrangement joins TRBV16 to TRBJ2-1; possibly TRBD1 for D (6 bases). Between the trimmed V and J ends, which lost 4 bases and 3 bases, there was a span of 13 bases. The V gene's germline CDR1 is KGHSY and CDR2 FQNENV. This CDR3 contains 15 residues. This chain's CDR3 is CASSPNREGYNEQFF. The CDR3 DNA is TGTGCCAGCAGCCCAAACAGGGAAGGCTACAATGAGCAGTTCTTC.

Relative to its sample, this clone is medium-sized. The chain recombines TRBV29-1 with TRBJ2-6; D may be TRBD2 (6 bases). Germline V gene lookup returns CDR1 SQVTM and CDR2 ANQGSEA. CDR3 size: 12 residues. Trimming pared 7 bases from V and 12 bases from J, leaving 16 bases between. The CDR3 loop reads CSALGGSRVLTF. The CDR3 DNA reads as TGCAGCGCACTCGGGGGTTCCCGCGTCCTGACTTTC.

This clone was detected only once. The V call is TRBV2, the J call TRBJ1-1, with D perhaps TRBD1 (6 bases). Between the trimmed V and J ends, which lost 6 bases and 3 bases, there was a span of 17 bases. The CDR3 consists of 15 residues. Per germline, CDR1 SNHLY and CDR2 FYNNEI. CDR3 region: CASRRGEVWDTEAFF. The CDR3 DNA reads as TGTGCCAGCAGGAGGGGGGAAGTTTGGGACACTGAAGCTTTCTTT.

The chain couples TRBV30 to TRBJ1-6; D is possibly TRBD1 (6 bases). V was cut by 3 bases and J by 1 base, with 10 bases left in between. Per germline, CDR1 GTSNPN and CDR2 SVGIG (reference sequence). CDR3 size: 15 residues. The CDR3 loop is CAWRTGSSYNSPLHF. Here the CDR3 DNA reads TGTGCCTGGAGGACAGGAAGTTCCTATAATTCACCCCTCCACTTT.

The V call is TRBV7-6, the J call TRBJ1-3; TRBD1 agrees at 7 bases. V lost 0 bases, J lost 2 bases, and 4 bases stayed unmatched. Germline V gene sequence: CDR1 SGHVS, CDR2 FNYEAQ. This CDR3 has 16 residues. This chain's CDR3 is CASSLAADRAGNTIYF. The CDR3 coding sequence is TGTGCCAGCAGCTTAGCTGCCGACAGGGCTGGAAACACCATATATTTT.

V is TRBV2 and J is TRBJ1-5; D is ambiguous. Germline CDR1 and CDR2: SNHLY and FYNNEI. The CDR3 is made up of 13 amino acids. Trimming removed 6 bases from V and 7 bases from J, with 13 bases in between. The CDR3 DNA is TGTGCCAGCAGACCCGAGGGTACCCAGCCCCAGCATTTT. As protein: CASRPEGTQPQHF. Full variable domain (remainder filled in from reference TRBV2 and TRBJ1-5): EPEVTQTPSHQVTQMGQEVILRCVPISNHLYFYWYRQILGQKVEFLVSFYNNEISEKSEIFDDQFSVERPDGSNFTLKIRSTKLEDSAMYFCASRPEGTQPQHFGDGTRLSIL.

The chain is built from TRBV4-2 and TRBJ1-5; 8 bases fit TRBD1. The CDR3 sequence is 16 residues long. Trimming cost V 1 base and J 2 bases; bases outside gene matches: 4. CDR1 is LGHNA, CDR2 YNFKEQ, per germline. The chain's CDR3 is CASSQGSGGGNQPQHF. The CDR3 DNA sequence: TGTGCCAGCAGCCAAGGGTCAGGGGGCGGCAATCAGCCCCAGCATTTT.

The V and J genes are TRBV5-1 and TRBJ2-5; D is unresolved. The V end lost 1 base, the J end lost 1 base, and 8 bases lay between the germline ends. Germline V CDR1 and CDR2: SGHRS, YFSETQ. The CDR3 covers 14 residues. The CDR3 DNA is TGCGCCAGCAGCTTGTATGGCAGCCAAGAGACCCAGTACTTC. Residues: CASSLYGSQETQYF.

J is TRBJ1-5 and V is TRBV2; D is uncertain. The V and J ends lost 8 bases and 0 bases respectively, with 8 bases between them. The CDR3 runs 13 residues. Germline CDR1 is SNHLY and CDR2 is FYNNEI. The CDR3 bases are TGTGCCAGCCGCCGGGATAGCAATCAGCCCCAGCATTTT. This encodes CASRRDSNQPQHF.

The chain carries TRBV6-5 and TRBJ1-5; D remains ambiguous. The V and J ends lost 5 bases and 0 bases respectively, with 11 bases between them. Germline-derived CDR1 and CDR2 are MNHEY and SVGAGI. CDR3 size: 15 residues. CDR3 DNA: TGTGCCAGCAGTCGCTCAATTTCTAGCAATCAGCCCCAGCATTTT. This codes for CASSRSISSNQPQHF.

V usage is TRBV7-2 and J usage is TRBJ2-7; D unresolved. Germline CDR1 is SGHTA and CDR2 is FQGNSA. The CDR3 totals 12 residues. V gave up 10 bases and J gave up 6 bases, with 16 bases separating them. This chain's CDR3 is CAIQGDLPEQYF. CDR3 bases: TGTGCCATACAAGGAGACCTTCCCGAGCAGTACTTC.

The chain links TRBV4-1 to TRBJ1-6; the match to TRBD1 covers 9 bases. This CDR3 has 17 residues. Germline-derived CDR1 and CDR2 are MGHRA and YSYEKL. V lost 2 bases to trimming and J lost 7 bases; unmatched junction nucleotides: 9. The CDR3 sequence is CASSQSRTGVLNSPLHF. The DNA of the CDR3 is TGCGCCAGCAGCCAAAGCCGGACAGGGGTCTTGAATTCACCCCTCCACTTT.

The chain joins TRBV7-9 to TRBJ2-5, with D maybe TRBD2 (5 bases). The V end lost 5 bases, the J end lost 2 bases, and 18 bases lay between the germline ends. The CDR3 contains 16 residues. CDR1 SEHNR and CDR2 FQNEAQ come from the germline V gene (reference sequence). In DNA, the CDR3 is TGTGCCAGCAGCCACATATCGGAAGAGGGACAAGAGACCCAGTACTTC. It encodes CASSHISEEGQETQYF.

As DNA, the CDR3 is TGTGCCAGCAGTGAAGCGTTAGGACTAGCGGAAGAGACCCAGTACTTC. This translates into CASSEALGLAEETQYF. The chain has TRBV2 and TRBJ2-5, with 10 bases fitting TRBD2. Germline V CDR1 and CDR2: SNHLY, FYNNEI. V shed 0 bases, J shed 3 bases, and the junction held 4 bases outside the gene matches. CDR3 size: 16 residues.

In DNA, the CDR3 is TGTGCCAGCAGTTTAGGCAGGGGGCCTAGCTACGAGCAGTACTTC. Amino acid sequence: CASSLGRGPSYEQYF. The rearrangement links TRBV6-1 to TRBJ2-7, with 8 nucleotides matching TRBD1. The ends lost 5 bases at V and 3 bases at J; junction bases unmatched: 9. The CDR3 has 15 amino acids. Germline CDR1 reads MNHNS; CDR2 reads SASEGT.

V is TRBV13 and J is TRBJ2-7, with a possible D match to TRBD2 (5 bases). Germline CDR1 PRHDT, CDR2 FYEKMQ (reference sequence). With 0 bases removed from V and 7 bases from J, the gap between germline ends came to 10 bases. The CDR3 consists of 13 residues. CDR3 sequence (DNA): TGTGCCAGCAGCTTAGGCCTTGAGGGTGAGCAGTACTTC. It specifies CASSLGLEGEQYF.